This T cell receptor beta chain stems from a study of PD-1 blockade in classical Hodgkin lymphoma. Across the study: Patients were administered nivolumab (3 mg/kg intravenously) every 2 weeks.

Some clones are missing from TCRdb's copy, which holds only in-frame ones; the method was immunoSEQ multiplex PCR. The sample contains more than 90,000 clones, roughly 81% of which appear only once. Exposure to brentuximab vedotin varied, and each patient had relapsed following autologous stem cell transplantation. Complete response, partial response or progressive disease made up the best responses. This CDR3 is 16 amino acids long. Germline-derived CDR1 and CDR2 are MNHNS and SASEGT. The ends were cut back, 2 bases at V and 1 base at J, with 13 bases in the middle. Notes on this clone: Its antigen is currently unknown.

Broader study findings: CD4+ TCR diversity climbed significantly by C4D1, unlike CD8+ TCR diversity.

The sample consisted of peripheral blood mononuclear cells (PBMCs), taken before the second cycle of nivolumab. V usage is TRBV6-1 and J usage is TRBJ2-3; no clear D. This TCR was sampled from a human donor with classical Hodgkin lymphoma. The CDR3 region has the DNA TGTGCCAGCAGTGAAACAAGGGCCTCCGGCACAGATACGCAGTATTTT. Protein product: CASSETRASGTDTQYF.